A single sample gave rise to the 8 T cell receptor beta chains below, sequenced in a study of shared clonotypes between healthy human individuals. Sequencing used immunoSEQ multiplex PCR; TCRdb keeps in-frame clones, though not all of them. The sample contains 190,000 or so clones, 60% to 75% of which appear only once. Sequencing was done on a sample of memory CD4+ T cells sorted from blood. As to subset: CD45RA-negative fraction. These TCRs come from a young man in good health.

The V gene is TRBV2, the J gene TRBJ2-2, with D possibly called TRBD1 or TRBD2 (5 bases each). Germline V lookup: CDR1 SNHLY, CDR2 FYNNEI. V was clipped by 7 bases and J by 3 bases, with 9 bases between them. The CDR3 extends over 13 amino acids. The CDR3: CASTQGHTGELFF. DNA for the CDR3: TGTGCCAGCACCCAGGGACACACCGGGGAGCTGTTTTTT.

This clone appeared many times. CDR3 loop: CASSPPGQHEQFF. The CDR3 DNA is TGTGCCAGCTCACCACCGGGACAGCATGAGCAGTTCTTC. The chain has TRBV18 and TRBJ2-1; 7 nucleotides line up with TRBD1. CDR1 KGHSH and CDR2 LQKENI come from the germline V gene. After removal of 0 bases from V and 8 bases from J, the junction contained 1 base not matched to a gene. This CDR3 region has 13 residues.

Concerning this clone itself: The germline gene is not matched at one end of the junction; a read error may be the cause. Other DNA sequences in this specimen translate into the identical CDR3. The chain carries TRBV7-7 and TRBJ2-4; D may be TRBD1 (5 bases). Germline-derived CDR1 and CDR2 are SSHAT and FNYEAQ (reference sequence). The CDR3 consists of 13 residues. The chain's CDR3 is CASSLGEGDIQYF. The CDR3 DNA sequence: TGTGCTAGCAGCTTAGGGGAAGGGGACATTCAGTACTTC.

In this sample, this clone turned up once. This chain uses TRBV29-1 with TRBJ2-7; D possibly matches TRBD1 or TRBD2 (5 bases each). V shed 5 bases and J shed 2 bases, with 16 bases lying between them. CDR1 is SQVTM and CDR2 is ANQGSEA in the germline V gene. The CDR3 covers 14 residues. The CDR3 DNA is TGCAGCGTTTGTCGGGACGCTAATACCTACGAGCAGTACTTC. This encodes CSVCRDANTYEQYF.

This clone appeared a few times. The genes are TRBV27 and TRBJ2-3; 9 positions agree with TRBD2. CDR3 length: 13 residues. V lost 10 bases and J lost 2; bases outside the gene matches: 4. The germline gives CDR1 MNHEY, CDR2 SMNVEV (reference sequence). CDR3 DNA: TGTGCCACCCGACTAGCGGACACAGATACGCAGTATTTT. This encodes CATRLADTDTQYF.

V gene TRBV5-6 combines with J gene TRBJ2-7; TRBD1 or TRBD2 may be the D gene (7 bases each). V shed 4 bases and J shed 9 bases, with 17 bases lying between them. Germline CDR1 and CDR2: SGHDT and YYEEEE. The CDR3 contains 13 residues. CDR3 loop: CASSRTGAGWQYF. Written as DNA, the CDR3 is TGTGCCAGCAGCAGGACAGGAGCGGGATGGCAGTACTTC.

The chain links TRBV5-1 to TRBJ2-5; a possible D gene is TRBD1 (6 bases). Germline V gene sequence: CDR1 SGHRS, CDR2 YFSETQ. The CDR3 contains 14 residues. Trimming removed 4 bases at V and 2 bases at J, with 12 bases between. The DNA of the CDR3 is TGCGCCAGCAGCCTACCCGACAGGCAAGAGACCCAGTACTTC. Translating gives CASSLPDRQETQYF.

The chain has TRBV18 and TRBJ2-1, with D possibly matching TRBD2 (6 bases). This CDR3 has 15 residues. The V gene lost 2 bases and the J gene lost 8 bases, with 16 bases spanning the gap. CDR1 KGHSH and CDR2 LQKENI come from the germline V gene. CDR3 sequence (DNA): TGTGCCAGCTCACCATCATGGGGAGGTCGGGATGAGCAGTTCTTC. It is translated as CASSPSWGGRDEQFF. The whole variable domain, remainder taken from reference TRBV18 and TRBJ2-1, is NAGVMQNPRHLVRRRGQEARLRCSPMKGHSHVYWYRQLPEEGLKFMVYLQKENIIDESGMPKERFSAEFPKEGPSILRIQQVVRGDSAAYFCASSPSWGGRDEQFFGPGTRLTVL.